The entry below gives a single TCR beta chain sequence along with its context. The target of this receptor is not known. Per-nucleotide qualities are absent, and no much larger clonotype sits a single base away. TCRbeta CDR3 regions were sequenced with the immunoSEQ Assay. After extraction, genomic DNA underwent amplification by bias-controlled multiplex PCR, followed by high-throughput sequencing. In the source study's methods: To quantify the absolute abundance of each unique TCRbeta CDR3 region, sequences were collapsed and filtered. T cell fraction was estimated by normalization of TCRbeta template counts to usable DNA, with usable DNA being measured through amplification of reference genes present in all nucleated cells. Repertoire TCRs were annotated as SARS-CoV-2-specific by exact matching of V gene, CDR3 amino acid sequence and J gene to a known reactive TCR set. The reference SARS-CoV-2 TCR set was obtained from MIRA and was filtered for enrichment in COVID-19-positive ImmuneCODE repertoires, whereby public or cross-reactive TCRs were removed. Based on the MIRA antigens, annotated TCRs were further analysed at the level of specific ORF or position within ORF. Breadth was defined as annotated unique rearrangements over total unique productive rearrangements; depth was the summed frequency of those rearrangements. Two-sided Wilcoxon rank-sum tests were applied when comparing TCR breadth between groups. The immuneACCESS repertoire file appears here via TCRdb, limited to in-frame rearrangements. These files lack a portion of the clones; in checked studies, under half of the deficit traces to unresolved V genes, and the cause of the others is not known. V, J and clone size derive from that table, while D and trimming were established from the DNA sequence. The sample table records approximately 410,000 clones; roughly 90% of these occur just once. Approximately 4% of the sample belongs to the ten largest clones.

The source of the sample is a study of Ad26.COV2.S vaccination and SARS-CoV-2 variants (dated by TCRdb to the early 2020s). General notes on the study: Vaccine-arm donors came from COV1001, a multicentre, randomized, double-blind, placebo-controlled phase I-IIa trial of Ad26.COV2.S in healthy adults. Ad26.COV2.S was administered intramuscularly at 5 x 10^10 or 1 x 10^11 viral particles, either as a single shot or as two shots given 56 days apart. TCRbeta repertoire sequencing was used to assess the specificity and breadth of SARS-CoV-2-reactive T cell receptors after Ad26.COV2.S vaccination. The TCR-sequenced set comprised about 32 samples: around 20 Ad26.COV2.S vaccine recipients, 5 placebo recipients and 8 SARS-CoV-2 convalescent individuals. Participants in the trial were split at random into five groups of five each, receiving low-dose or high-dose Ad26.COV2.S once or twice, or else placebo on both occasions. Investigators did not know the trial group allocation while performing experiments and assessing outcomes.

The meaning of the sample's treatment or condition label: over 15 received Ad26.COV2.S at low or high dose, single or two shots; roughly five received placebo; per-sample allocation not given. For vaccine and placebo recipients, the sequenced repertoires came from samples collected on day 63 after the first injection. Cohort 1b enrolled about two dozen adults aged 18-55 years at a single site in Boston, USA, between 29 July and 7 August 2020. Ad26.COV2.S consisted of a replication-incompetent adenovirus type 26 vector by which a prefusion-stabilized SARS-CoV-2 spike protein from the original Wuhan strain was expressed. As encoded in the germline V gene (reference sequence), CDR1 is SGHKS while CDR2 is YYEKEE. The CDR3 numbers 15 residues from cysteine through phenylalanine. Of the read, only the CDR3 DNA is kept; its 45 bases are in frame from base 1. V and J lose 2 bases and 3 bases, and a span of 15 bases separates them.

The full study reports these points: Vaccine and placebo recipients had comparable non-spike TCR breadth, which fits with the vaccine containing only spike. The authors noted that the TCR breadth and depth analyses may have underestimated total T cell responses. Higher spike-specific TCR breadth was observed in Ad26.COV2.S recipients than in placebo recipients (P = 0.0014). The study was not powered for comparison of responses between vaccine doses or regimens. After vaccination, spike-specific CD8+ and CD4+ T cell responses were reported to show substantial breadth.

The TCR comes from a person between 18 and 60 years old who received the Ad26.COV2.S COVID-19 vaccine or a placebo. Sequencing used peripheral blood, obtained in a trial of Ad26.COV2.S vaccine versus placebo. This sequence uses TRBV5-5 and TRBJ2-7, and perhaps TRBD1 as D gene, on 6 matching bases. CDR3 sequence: CASSLGGWVNYEQYF. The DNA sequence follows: TGTGCCAGCAGCTTAGGGGGTTGGGTTAACTACGAGCAGTACTTC.